This entry lists 10 T cell receptor beta chains sequenced from one sample in a study of regulatory T cells in long-lasting Graves disease. Time point: newly diagnosed GD, antithyroid drugs for less than 3 months. There was RNA extracted from PBMCs, and the TCR library was made from it. Investigators prepared the TCR beta libraries by applying iRepertoire HTBI primers and Arm-PCR of CDR3 regions. TCRdb called the multiplex PCR reads again in MiXCR, with one record for every CDR3 protein. The sample contains roughly 320,000 distinct CDR3 sequences, roughly a sixth of which appear only once. This same sample was also part of a study on T cells in Graves' hyperthyroidism and ophthalmopathy.

Sequenced material: peripheral blood mononuclear cells (PBMCs), taken at new diagnosis, from a patient treated with antithyroid drugs. These receptors came from a man aged 40-50 years with Graves disease.

V gene TRBV2 combines with J gene TRBJ2-1; 8 positions match TRBD1. The CDR3 sequence is 13 residues long. Germline V gives CDR1 SNHLY, CDR2 FYNNEI. V lost 4 bases, J lost 4 bases, and 0 bases stayed unmatched. Here the CDR3 DNA reads TGTGCCAGCAGTGGACAGGGGTACAATGAGCAGTTCTTC. Protein sequence: CASSGQGYNEQFF. Combining the CDR3 with reference TRBV2 and TRBJ2-1 gives the whole variable domain EPEVTQTPSHQVTQMGQEVILRCVPISNHLYFYWYRQILGQKVEFLVSFYNNEISEKSEIFDDQFSVERPDGSNFTLKIRSTKLEDSAMYFCASSGQGYNEQFFGPGTRLTVL.

V and J are TRBV20-1 and TRBJ2-3, with no clear D. Trimming shortened V by 3 bases and J by 1 base, and 11 bases separated the two germline ends. The germline CDR1 and CDR2 sequences are DFQATT and SNEGSKA (reference sequence). The CDR3 contains 14 residues. CDR3 in amino acids: CSARRVTGTDTQYF. CDR3 in DNA: TGCAGTGCTAGGCGTGTAACCGGCACAGATACGCAGTATTTT.

This clonotype was recorded many times. One junction end disagrees with the germline gene, perhaps due to a read error. The chain links TRBV11-2 to TRBJ2-1; D tentatively fits TRBD1 or TRBD2 (7 bases each). Germline V lookup: CDR1 SGHAT, CDR2 FQNNGV. This CDR3 is 15 amino acids long. CDR3 sequence reads: CASSLDRGGGNEQFF. The CDR3 bases are TGTGCCAGCAGCTTAGACCGGGGAGGGGGCAATGAGCAGTTCTTT.

The sample holds many counts of this clonotype. The chain has TRBV7-8 and TRBJ1-2; 8 bases agree with TRBD1. This CDR3 spans 15 amino acids. The trim removed 5 bases at V and 4 bases at J, leaving 9 bases unmatched. Looked up from germline, CDR1 is SGHVS and CDR2 is FQNEAQ. The CDR3 region has the DNA TGTGCCAGCAGCCTCCTCCAGGGGGCAGGCTATGGCTACACCTTC. Translation gives CASSLLQGAGYGYTF.

This clonotype was counted many times. The V and J genes are TRBV7-2 and TRBJ2-1; D is perhaps TRBD1 (5 bases). Germline assignment: CDR1 SGHTA and CDR2 FQGNSA. The ends were cut back, 3 bases at V and 14 bases at J, with 14 bases in the middle. The length of the CDR3 is 12 residues. CDR3 sequence (DNA): TGTGCCAGCAGCTTCTTTAGTCAGGGCGAGTTCTTC. Encoded protein: CASSFFSQGEFF.

The chain combines TRBV7-9 with TRBJ2-2; the D gene could be TRBD1 or TRBD2 (5 bases each). The CDR3 sequence is 14 residues long. Germline V gene lookup returns CDR1 SEHNR and CDR2 FQNEAQ (reference sequence). Trimming left V 4 bases short and J 6 bases short, with 12 bases between. In DNA, the CDR3 is TGTGCCAGCAGCTCGGGACGGACCCCCGGGGAGCTGTTTTTT. Protein: CASSSGRTPGELFF.

This clonotype occurred many times. This chain links TRBV3-1 with TRBJ2-1; D is uncertain. From germline, CDR1 is LGHDT and CDR2 YNNKEL (reference sequence). V lost 4 bases to trimming and J lost 9 bases, with 10 bases between them. This CDR3 has 12 residues. CDR3 DNA sequence: TGTGCCAGCAGCCCCGGCCCGGCTGAGCAGTTCTTC. Translation gives CASSPGPAEQFF.

The sample holds many counts of this clonotype. This chain joins TRBV6-2 or TRBV6-3 and TRBJ1-4, with D unresolved. The CDR3 totals 14 residues. Trimming stripped 0 bases from V and 10 bases from J, with 12 bases between. Per germline, CDR1 MNHEY and CDR2 SVGEGT. The CDR3 coding sequence is TGTGCCAGCAGTTACTCGATGTCGGTGCCAAAACTGTTTTTT. Its protein is CASSYSMSVPKLFF.

This clonotype occurred many times. The chain links TRBV7-3 to TRBJ2-5; TRBD2 agrees at 7 bases. The germline gives CDR1 SGHTA, CDR2 FQGTGA. This CDR3 region has 15 residues. V dropped 2 bases and J dropped 5; count of bases not matched to a gene: 8. The CDR3 DNA follows: TGTGCCAGCAGCTTACAGCGGGGAGCCGGGGAGACCCAGTACTTC. Translated: CASSLQRGAGETQYF.

This clonotype was counted at least ten times. The chain recombines TRBV2 with TRBJ1-2; tentatively, D is TRBD1 (6 bases). Germline values: CDR1 SNHLY, CDR2 FYNNEI. The CDR3 contains 14 residues. V was pared by 6 bases and J by 2 bases, with 13 bases between. The CDR3 sequence is CASSGDTVNYGYTF. As DNA, the CDR3 is TGTGCCAGCAGCGGGGACACCGTCAACTATGGCTACACCTTC.